Listed below are T cell receptor beta chains from one sample, sequenced in a study of cytomegalovirus exposure and HLA in healthy donors. Sequenced by immunoSEQ multiplex PCR; TCRdb stores in-frame clones only, minus some. Of about 60,000 clones listed, almost 75% are singletons. Sequencing input: PBMCs. The source of these receptors is a man aged 50 or older in good health and CMV-seronegative. CDR3s include the opening cysteine and the closing phenylalanine or tryptophan. The D gene is left open where the match is weak. The listing skips clone size in some rows; elsewhere it reads once, few, many or a size class.

d_gene: NA
v_gene: TRBV7-2
abundance: few
j_gene: TRBJ2-1
CDR3aa: CASSGGEQFF
CDR3nt: TGTGCCAGCTCCGGCGGTGAGCAGTTCTTC

d_gene: TRBD2
v_gene: TRBV7-8
abundance: NA
j_gene: TRBJ2-3
CDR3aa: CASSLIAGAYTDTQYF
CDR3nt: TGTGCCAGCAGCTTAATAGCGGGGGCCTACACAGATACGCAGTATTTT

d_gene: NA
v_gene: TRBV30
abundance: NA
j_gene: TRBJ1-1
CDR3aa: CAWSITGTPEAFF
CDR3nt: TGTGCCTGGAGTATCACAGGGACCCCTGAAGCTTTCTTT

d_gene: NA
v_gene: TRBV7-9
abundance: NA
j_gene: TRBJ1-2
CDR3aa: CASSFTGHGYTF
CDR3nt: TGTGCCAGCAGCTTCACAGGGCATGGCTACACCTTC

d_gene: TRBD2
v_gene: TRBV19
abundance: NA
j_gene: TRBJ2-3
CDR3aa: CASSTGRGGGTDTQYF
CDR3nt: TGTGCCAGTAGTACTGGGCGGGGGGGCGGCACAGATACGCAGTATTTT

d_gene: TRBD2
v_gene: TRBV13
abundance: NA
j_gene: TRBJ2-2
CDR3aa: CASSPGLAGGQRRTGELFF
CDR3nt: TGTGCCAGCAGCCCGGGACTAGCGGGGGGGCAGAGGAGGACCGGGGAGCTGTTTTTT

d_gene: NA
v_gene: TRBV30
abundance: NA
j_gene: TRBJ1-5
CDR3aa: CAWGPGAGVVNQPQHF
CDR3nt: TGTGCCTGGGGGCCGGGGGCGGGGGTCGTCAATCAGCCCCAGCATTTT

d_gene: TRBD1
v_gene: TRBV30
abundance: NA
j_gene: TRBJ1-5
CDR3aa: CAWSPGQGSQPQHF
CDR3nt: TGTGCCTGGAGTCCTGGACAGGGCAGTCAGCCCCAGCATTTT

d_gene: NA
v_gene: TRBV6-1
abundance: medium-sized
j_gene: TRBJ1-3
CDR3aa: CAGRTGGNTIYF
CDR3nt: TGTGCCGGACGAACAGGTGGAAACACCATATATTTT

d_gene: NA
v_gene: TRBV30
abundance: NA
j_gene: TRBJ2-5
CDR3aa: CAWSVTGGLQETQYF
CDR3nt: TGTGCCTGGAGTGTAACAGGGGGACTACAAGAGACCCAGTACTTC

d_gene: NA
v_gene: TRBV7-9
abundance: NA
j_gene: TRBJ2-3
CDR3aa: CASTEPSGTLTDTQYF
CDR3nt: TGTGCCAGCACCGAACCCTCCGGGACACTCACAGATACGCAGTATTTT

d_gene: NA
v_gene: TRBV5-1
abundance: NA
j_gene: TRBJ1-4
CDR3aa: CASSLQGDGNEKLFF
CDR3nt: TGCGCCAGCAGCCTACAGGGTGACGGTAATGAAAAACTGTTTTTT

d_gene: TRBD2
v_gene: TRBV7-9
abundance: NA
j_gene: TRBJ2-3
CDR3aa: CASRSGLAGGPGTDTQYF
CDR3nt: TGTGCCAGCAGATCCGGACTAGCGGGGGGGCCCGGCACAGATACGCAGTATTTT

d_gene: TRBD1
v_gene: TRBV27
abundance: NA
j_gene: TRBJ1-2
CDR3aa: CASSSPRTGNYGYTF
CDR3nt: TGTGCCAGCAGTTCCCCGCGGACAGGGAACTATGGCTACACCTTC

d_gene: TRBD1
v_gene: TRBV19
abundance: few
j_gene: TRBJ2-2
CDR3aa: CASSSTFGQGGFSKNTGELFF
CDR3nt: TGTGCCAGTAGTAGTACGTTCGGACAGGGAGGTTTTTCGAAGAACACCGGGGAGCTGTTTTTT

d_gene: NA
v_gene: TRBV30
abundance: NA
j_gene: TRBJ1-2
CDR3aa: CAWSVLVGRGRNYGYTF
CDR3nt: TGTGCCTGGAGTGTACTGGTTGGGCGTGGGCGTAACTATGGCTACACCTTC

d_gene: NA
v_gene: TRBV7-9
abundance: NA
j_gene: TRBJ1-1
CDR3aa: CASSPHNTGNTEAFF
CDR3nt: TGTGCCAGCAGCCCGCACAATACAGGGAACACTGAAGCTTTCTTT

d_gene: TRBD1
v_gene: TRBV7-2
abundance: NA
j_gene: TRBJ1-1
CDR3aa: CASSLDRGTGTTEAFF
CDR3nt: TGTGCCAGCAGCTTAGATCGAGGGACAGGGACCACTGAAGCTTTCTTT

d_gene: TRBD1
v_gene: TRBV7-3
abundance: NA
j_gene: TRBJ1-2
CDR3aa: CASSPDRAGGYTF
CDR3nt: TGTGCCAGCAGCCCCGACAGGGCAGGCGGCTACACCTTC

d_gene: TRBD1
v_gene: TRBV29-1
abundance: NA
j_gene: TRBJ1-1
CDR3aa: CSVDPGQEAFF
CDR3nt: TGCAGCGTTGATCCGGGACAGGAAGCTTTCTTT

d_gene: TRBD2
v_gene: TRBV10-1
abundance: NA
j_gene: TRBJ2-3
CDR3aa: CASICRPGLAGDRSDTQYF
CDR3nt: TGCGCCAGCATCTGCCGGCCGGGACTAGCGGGGGATCGGTCAGATACGCAGTATTTT

d_gene: TRBD2
v_gene: TRBV7-9
abundance: few
j_gene: TRBJ2-1
CDR3aa: CASSPGGAGDGDEQFF
CDR3nt: TGTGCCAGCAGCCCCGGGGGAGCGGGGGACGGCGATGAGCAGTTCTTC